Following are 17 T cell receptor beta chains from one sample sequenced in a study of blood T cells in healthy people across ages. Then a second PCR, running about 6 to 12 cycles, was carried out with a sample-barcoded 5' primer and a J-beta primer mix. TCRdb reanalysed the 5' RACE reads using MiXCR and keeps one entry per CDR3 protein. The table has 1.6 million or so distinct CDR3 sequences, roughly 32% seen once. Input material: blood. Receptor source: a woman in her twenties or thirties in good health.

This clonotype showed up just a few times. The chain carries TRBV6-1 and TRBJ2-1; TRBD1 matches 7 bases. The CDR3 is 15 residues long. The germline V gene has CDR1 MNHNS and CDR2 SASEGT. V was pared by 6 bases and J by 3 bases, with 8 bases of the junction left unmatched. CDR3 sequence (DNA): TGTGCCAGCAGGCGCGACAGGGTAGTCTACAATGAGCAGTTCTTC. Amino acids: CASRRDRVVYNEQFF.

This clonotype was detected only a few times. The chain employs TRBV20-1 and TRBJ1-1; no clear D gene. Germline V CDR1 and CDR2: DFQATT, SNEGSKA (reference sequence). V lost 3 bases and J 0 bases, leaving 11 bases between the germline ends. The CDR3 extends over 14 amino acids. The CDR3 coding sequence is TGCAGTGCTAGCTCCGCAGGCTTGAACACTGAAGCTTTCTTT. It is translated as CSASSAGLNTEAFF.

The V and J genes are TRBV9 and TRBJ1-2, with D possibly being TRBD1 (5 bases). The CDR3 is made up of 18 amino acids. V shed 4 bases and J shed 6 bases, with 28 bases lying between them. Germline CDR1 reads SGDLS; CDR2 reads YYNGEE. As DNA, the CDR3 is TGTGCCAGCAGCTCCAAGATCATGGGCGACGGGGCTCGTGATGGCTACACCTTC. Translating it yields CASSSKIMGDGARDGYTF.

The sample holds one count of this clonotype. This rearrangement joins TRBV10-3 to TRBJ1-5; D is unresolved. The length of the CDR3 is 13 residues. CDR1 is ENHRY, CDR2 SYGVKD, per germline. Trimming cost V 0 bases and J 9 bases, with 9 bases left between them. This chain's CDR3 is CAISESAVSPQHF. The CDR3 coding sequence is TGTGCCATCAGTGAGTCGGCGGTATCGCCCCAGCATTTT.

V gene TRBV12-3 or TRBV12-4 combines with J gene TRBJ1-4, with TRBD1 identical over 7 bases. This CDR3 region has 15 residues. V shed 2 bases and J 8 bases; nucleotides not matched to a gene: 8. In DNA, the CDR3 is TGTGCCAGCAGTTTACTCGACAGGGTAGGGGAAAAACTGTTTTTT. Residues: CASSLLDRVGEKLFF.

The table lists this clonotype with a few counts. V usage is TRBV20-1 and J usage is TRBJ1-2, with 7 nucleotides matching TRBD1. The V gene's germline CDR1 is DFQATT and CDR2 SNEGSKA (reference sequence). V lost 0 bases to trimming and J lost 7 bases; unmatched junction nucleotides: 8. This CDR3 is built from 14 residues. CDR3 sequence (DNA): TGCAGTGCTAGAGAAGAGGGGGCCGGCAGTGGCTACACCTTC. Its protein is CSAREEGAGSGYTF.

The V gene is TRBV4-1, the J gene TRBJ2-5; 11 bases fit TRBD2. Trimming at V came to 10 bases and at J to 5 bases, leaving 9 bases not matched to a gene. This CDR3 has 14 residues. CDR1 MGHRA and CDR2 YSYEKL come from the germline V gene. The CDR3 nucleotides are TGCGCCACCTCGACTAGCGGGGAGGGGGAGACCCAGTACTTC. It specifies CATSTSGEGETQYF.

The chain employs TRBV12-3 or TRBV12-4 and TRBJ2-3, with TRBD2 matching over 12 bases. V lost 0 bases, J lost 2 bases, and 15 bases stayed unmatched. The CDR3 totals 21 residues. In DNA form, the CDR3 reads TGTGCCAGCAGTTTAGCGCGGGCTAGCGGGGGGGACGTGCGCGACACAGATACGCAGTATTTT. Amino acids: CASSLARASGGDVRDTDTQYF.

This clonotype came up a few times. The chain uses TRBV12-3 or TRBV12-4 and TRBJ1-2, with TRBD1 as a possible D gene (5 bases). The V and J ends lost 7 bases and 6 bases respectively, with 9 bases between them. The CDR3 is 11 residues long. The CDR3 nucleotides are TGTGCCAGCACCTTGGGGGATGGCTACACCTTC. It yields the protein CASTLGDGYTF.

This chain joins TRBV20-1 and TRBJ2-1; a weak D match, TRBD2 (5 bases). Trimming took 5 bases from V and 3 from J, leaving 11 bases between them. The CDR3 is made up of 13 amino acids. Per the germline V gene, CDR1 is DFQATT and CDR2 is SNEGSKA (reference sequence). CDR3 DNA sequence: TGCAGTGCTCGCGGGCGGCGCTACAATGAGCAGTTCTTC. It translates to CSARGRRYNEQFF.

The chain employs TRBV7-9 and TRBJ1-3; D uncertain. The CDR3 consists of 11 residues. V lost 8 bases and J lost 4, with 6 bases in between. Germline-derived CDR1 and CDR2 are SEHNR and FQNEAQ (reference sequence). CDR3: CASELGNTIYF. Here the CDR3 DNA reads TGTGCCAGCGAATTGGGAAACACCATATATTTT.

V and J are TRBV30 and TRBJ2-2, with a possible D match to TRBD2 (5 bases). Germline V gene sequence: CDR1 GTSNPN, CDR2 SVGIG (reference sequence). The CDR3 consists of 13 residues. V was shortened by 2 bases and J by 1 base, with 5 bases between the two germline ends. For the CDR3, the DNA is TGTGCCTGGAGTCGGGGGAACACCGGGGAGCTGTTTTTT. Protein: CAWSRGNTGELFF. Together with reference TRBV30 and TRBJ2-2, the CDR3 gives the full variable domain: SQTIHQWPATLVQPVGSPLSLECTVEGTSNPNLYWYRQAAGRGLQLLFYSVGIGQISSEVPQNLSASRPQDRQFILSSKKLLLSDSGFYLCAWSRGNTGELFFGEGSRLTVL.

This clonotype was seen repeatedly, ten times or more. The gene calls are TRBV20-1 and TRBJ2-3; 10 nucleotides match TRBD2. The ends lost 6 bases at V and 0 bases at J; junction bases unmatched: 6. The CDR3 length is 15 residues. Germline CDR1 DFQATT, CDR2 SNEGSKA (reference sequence). The CDR3 region has the DNA TGCAGTGCCAGTAGCGGGGGGTTGAGCACAGATACGCAGTATTTT. Protein sequence: CSASSGGLSTDTQYF.

This chain links TRBV18 with TRBJ1-5; no clear D gene. The CDR3 extends over 15 amino acids. Germline CDR1 and CDR2: KGHSH and LQKENI. V was pared by 1 base and J by 0 bases, with 7 bases between. CDR3 loop: CASSPQAVSNQPQHF. CDR3 bases: TGTGCCAGCTCACCACAGGCAGTTAGCAATCAGCCCCAGCATTTT.

This clonotype was counted once. The rearrangement links TRBV30 to TRBJ2-4; no reliable D call. The CDR3 spans 13 residues. The V gene lost 8 bases and the J gene lost 13 bases, with 24 bases spanning the gap. CDR1 and CDR2 from the germline V gene are GTSNPN and SVGIG (reference sequence). CDR3 loop: CAHSNSPYNEQYF. The CDR3, as DNA: TGTGCCCATTCCAACTCCCCTTACAATGAGCAGTACTTC.

A word on this clonotype: The junction departs from germline at one end; a sequencing error may be responsible. J is TRBJ1-4 and V is TRBV27; D unclear. CDR1 MNHEY and CDR2 SMNVEV come from the germline V gene (reference sequence). CDR3 length equals 15 residues. The CDR3 region is CAGSSRWTTNEKLFF. The CDR3 DNA reads TGTGCCGGCAGTTCACGTTGGACAACTAATGAAAAACTGTTTTTT.

The CDR3 DNA follows: TGTGCCATCAGGGCTACTAGCGGGAGAGTAGATGAGCAGTTCTTC. Translating it yields CAIRATSGRVDEQFF. The gene calls are TRBV10-3 and TRBJ2-1, with 11 bases aligning to TRBD2. With V trimmed by 6 bases and J by 8 bases, 9 bases remained unmatched. This CDR3 spans 15 amino acids. The germline V gene encodes CDR1 ENHRY and CDR2 SYGVKD.